Listed below are T cell receptor beta chains from one sample, sequenced in a study of T cell changes during pregnancy in multiple sclerosis. Generated by immunoSEQ multiplex PCR, the TCRdb table keeps only in-frame clones and is missing some. The sample has approximately 90,000 clones; approximately 90% are singletons. This specimen consisted of peripheral blood, obtained in the first trimester of pregnancy. The source of these receptors is a female donor with multiple sclerosis, enrolled in a pregnancy study. Each CDR3 is given with its conserved first and last residue. D genes are given only for firm matches. Clone size is not always given. Where it is, it says once, few, many or a class for expanded clones.

>TRBV4-3|TRBD1|NA|TRBJ1-1
CASSQEGQLNTEAFF
TGCGCCAGCAGCCAAGAGGGACAGCTGAACACTGAAGCTTTCTTT
>TRBV27|NA|NA|TRBJ1-5
CASRPTRLTNQPQHF
TGTGCCAGCAGACCGACACGTCTCACTAATCAGCCCCAGCATTTT
>TRBV30|TRBD1|once|TRBJ1-2
CAWSEGASYGYTF
TGTGCCTGGAGCGAGGGGGCTTCCTATGGCTACACCTTC
>TRBV19|TRBD2|NA|TRBJ2-3
CATGTSGSLIPQYF
TGTGCCACCGGGACTAGCGGGAGCTTAATTCCGCAGTATTTT
>TRBV7-6|TRBD2|NA|TRBJ2-1
CASSSRTSGTYNEQFF
TGTGCCAGCAGCTCCCGGACTAGCGGGACTTACAATGAGCAGTTCTTC
>TRBV4-1|NA|NA|TRBJ1-1
CASSQAGTTNTEAFF
TGCGCCAGCAGCCAAGCAGGGACTACGAACACTGAAGCTTTCTTT
>TRBV9|TRBD2|NA|TRBJ2-2
CASSPAAVLAGVRELFF
TGTGCCAGCAGCCCCGCCGCGGTCCTAGCGGGAGTAAGAGAGCTGTTTTTT
>TRBV6-5|NA|NA|TRBJ2-5
CASSYSTGYQETQYF
TGTGCCAGCAGTTACTCGACGGGGTACCAAGAGACCCAGTACTTC
>TRBV21-1|NA|NA|TRBJ2-3
CASSNPPGLAGSSTDTQYF
TGTGCCAGCAGCAACCCCCCGGGACTAGCGGGATCTAGCACAGATACGCAGTATTTT
>TRBV11-2|NA|NA|TRBJ1-4
CASSSGTVRTWGRDEKLFF
TGTGCCAGCAGTTCTGGTACAGTCCGGACTTGGGGGCGAGATGAAAAACTGTTTTTT
>TRBV19|NA|NA|TRBJ2-1
CASSMQGLLRNEQFF
TGTGCCAGTAGTATGCAGGGGCTCCTACGCAATGAGCAGTTCTTC
>TRBV27|TRBD1|NA|TRBJ1-6
CASKIKTGPNSPLHF
TGTGCCAGCAAAATCAAGACAGGGCCGAATTCACCCCTCCACTTT
>TRBV5-6|NA|few|TRBJ1-2
CASSPSQGPNYGYTF
TGTGCCAGCAGTCCCTCGCAGGGCCCCAACTATGGCTACACCTTC
>TRBV7-3|TRBD2|NA|TRBJ2-3
CASRPAAGGPDTQYF
TGTGCCAGCAGACCGGCGGCGGGGGGGCCAGATACGCAGTATTTT
>TRBV18|NA|NA|TRBJ1-1
CASSPKSIPRGNTEAFF
TGTGCCAGCTCACCAAAGTCTATCCCCCGGGGGAACACTGAAGCTTTCTTT
>TRBV18|TRBD1|NA|TRBJ2-7
CASSPRQGIGYEQYF
TGTGCCAGCTCACCGCGACAGGGGATCGGGTACGAGCAGTACTTC
>TRBV6-4|TRBD2|NA|TRBJ2-1
CASSDAPGGYNEQFF
TGTGCCAGCAGTGACGCTCCCGGGGGGTACAATGAGCAGTTCTTC
>TRBV4-2|TRBD1|NA|TRBJ1-2
CASSQVGQGVNYGYTF
TGTGCCAGCAGCCAAGTGGGACAGGGGGTTAACTATGGCTACACCTTC
>TRBV28|NA|NA|TRBJ2-2
CASSLIRDTGELFF
TGTGCCAGCAGTTTAATCAGGGACACCGGGGAGCTGTTTTTT
>TRBV9|TRBD2|NA|TRBJ2-6
CASSLLAVSGANVLTF
TGTGCCAGCAGCCTTCTAGCGGTCTCCGGGGCCAACGTCCTGACTTTC
>TRBV5-1|TRBD2|NA|TRBJ2-6
CASTGGPSGANVLTF
TGCGCCAGCACGGGGGGTCCCTCCGGGGCCAACGTCCTGACTTTC
>TRBV19|NA|NA|TRBJ2-7
CASSISSRDFSYEQYF
TGTGCCAGTAGTATTTCGTCCCGTGACTTCTCCTACGAGCAGTACTTC
>TRBV12-5|NA|NA|TRBJ1-1
CASGLVSRNTEAFF
TGTGCTAGTGGTTTGGTATCCAGGAACACTGAAGCTTTCTTT
>TRBV9|TRBD2|NA|TRBJ2-7
CASSVEAGGTYEQYF
TGTGCCAGCAGCGTAGAGGCGGGAGGGACCTACGAGCAGTACTTC
>TRBV7-8|TRBD2|NA|TRBJ2-1
CASSLRDSGRGNEQFF
TGTGCCAGCAGCTTAAGGGATAGCGGGAGAGGGAATGAGCAGTTCTTC
>TRBV29-1|TRBD2|NA|TRBJ2-3
CSVTSGRLTDTQYF
TGCAGCGTTACTAGCGGGAGGCTCACAGATACGCAGTATTTT
>TRBV23-1|NA|NA|TRBJ1-2
CASNKRGAGVHYGYTF
TGCGCCAGCAACAAACGGGGGGCAGGGGTGCACTATGGCTACACCTTC
>TRBV2|NA|NA|TRBJ2-5
CASSSRTKSGETQYF
TGTGCCAGCAGCTCCCGGACTAAAAGTGGGGAGACCCAGTACTTC
>TRBV7-2|TRBD2|NA|TRBJ2-3
CASSLGGAGDTQYF
TGTGCCAGCAGCTTGGGTGGGGCGGGGGACACGCAGTATTTT
>TRBV15|NA|few|TRBJ1-3
CATSFNREPAGNTIYF
TGTGCCACCAGCTTTAACCGGGAGCCGGCTGGAAACACCATATATTTT
>TRBV19|NA|NA|TRBJ2-7
CASSILDSYEQYF
TGTGCCAGTAGTATACTGGACAGCTACGAGCAGTACTTC
>TRBV19|TRBD1|NA|TRBJ2-2
CASSPGPQGAQINTGELFF
TGTGCCAGTAGCCCCGGGCCCCAGGGGGCCCAGATAAACACCGGGGAGCTGTTTTTT
>TRBV9|TRBD1|NA|TRBJ2-2
CASSAGTGYTGELFF
TGTGCCAGCAGCGCCGGGACAGGCTACACCGGGGAGCTGTTTTTT
>TRBV5-1|TRBD2|NA|TRBJ2-5
CASSLTSGRREETQYF
TGCGCCAGCAGCTTAACTAGCGGGAGACGGGAGGAGACCCAGTACTTC
>TRBV25-1|TRBD1|NA|TRBJ2-2
CASSDRQGLNTGELFF
TGTGCCAGCAGTGACCGACAGGGGCTCAACACCGGGGAGCTGTTTTTT
>TRBV18|NA|NA|TRBJ2-1
CASSLTNTRYKSYEQFF
TGTGCCAGCTCACTAACAAACACTAGATACAAAAGCTACGAGCAGTTCTTC
>TRBV5-1|TRBD1|NA|TRBJ1-1
CASSLGTGSGNTEAFF
TGCGCCAGCAGCTTAGGGACAGGGTCGGGGAACACTGAAGCTTTCTTT
>TRBV5-1|NA|NA|TRBJ2-6
CASKNQGRAPGANVLTF
TGCGCCAGTAAAAACCAGGGGAGGGCACCTGGGGCCAACGTCCTGACTTTC
>TRBV5-1|NA|once|TRBJ2-5
CASSPGGVLQETQYF
TGCGCCAGCAGCCCTGGGGGCGTCCTCCAAGAGACCCAGTACTTC
>TRBV27|NA|NA|TRBJ2-7
CASSLTPSYEQYF
TGTGCCAGCAGTTTGACTCCCTCCTACGAGCAGTACTTC
>TRBV6-5|NA|NA|TRBJ2-2
CASSYSPGANTGELFF
TGTGCCAGCAGTTATTCCCCCGGGGCGAACACCGGGGAGCTGTTTTTT
>TRBV29-1|TRBD1|NA|TRBJ1-6
CSVMTGGHNSPLHF
TGCAGCGTTATGACAGGGGGCCATAATTCACCCCTCCACTTT
>TRBV9|TRBD2|NA|TRBJ2-7
CASSLQGLAGKGEQYF
TGTGCCAGCAGCCTGCAAGGACTAGCGGGTAAGGGAGAGCAGTACTTC
>TRBV5-4|TRBD1|NA|TRBJ1-2
CASTHTGGNYGYTF
TGTGCCAGCACCCACACAGGGGGCAACTATGGCTACACCTTC
>TRBV18|NA|NA|TRBJ1-1
CASSRIQDLYEAFF
TGTGCCAGCTCACGAATACAGGACCTATATGAAGCTTTCTTT
>TRBV9|NA|NA|TRBJ1-3
CASSEGGVRPGNTIYF
TGTGCCAGCAGCGAGGGGGGGGTTCGGCCTGGAAACACCATATATTTT